Below, 17 T cell receptor beta chains from the same sample are listed, as sequenced in a study of blood T cell repertoires in COVID-19 (dated by TCRdb to about 2020). Libraries were prepared through the immunoSEQ multiplex PCR assay. This immuneACCESS table, as held by TCRdb, lists in-frame sequences with V and J called but not all clones. Of the missing ones, under half trace to an unresolved V gene in checked studies; the others have no known cause. The sample data list some 76,000 clones, and 82% of these were observed just once. The ten largest clonotypes hold around a quarter of the sample. Sequenced: peripheral blood. These receptors came from a human donor in a cohort sampled during active COVID-19.

The chain is built from TRBV19 and TRBJ1-4; TRBD1 aligns across 10 bases. V lost 6 bases, J lost 6 bases, and 4 bases stayed unmatched. The CDR3 totals 14 residues. Germline assignment: CDR1 LNHDA and CDR2 SQIVND (reference sequence). CDR3 nucleotide sequence: TGTGCCAGTAGGACAGGGGGCGCGGATGAAAAACTGTTTTTT. Translated, it gives CASRTGGADEKLFF.

The chain links TRBV2 to TRBJ2-7, with unresolved D. Germline CDR1 reads SNHLY; CDR2 reads FYNNEI. The CDR3 sequence is 14 residues long. V lost 5 bases, J lost 4 bases, and 15 bases lay in between. The CDR3 sequence: CASSSDIPRYEQYF. The CDR3 region has the DNA TGTGCCAGCAGTTCGGATATCCCGAGGTACGAGCAGTACTTC.

This clone was picked up a small number of times. V and J are TRBV18 and TRBJ2-2; possibly TRBD1 for D (5 bases). CDR3 length: 17 residues. The germline gives CDR1 KGHSH, CDR2 LQKENI. V lost 1 base to trimming and J lost 0 bases, with 12 bases between them. CDR3 in DNA: TGTGCCAGCTCACCACGCTCAGGGTTGGCGAACACCGGGGAGCTGTTTTTT. Encoded protein: CASSPRSGLANTGELFF.

The chain combines TRBV15 with TRBJ1-5, with D perhaps TRBD1 (5 bases). The CDR3 runs to 16 residues. Germline V gene data show CDR1 as LNHNV and CDR2 as YYDKDF (reference sequence). The germline V and J ends were trimmed by 3 bases and 0 bases, with 12 bases remaining between them. Written as DNA, the CDR3 is TGTGCCACCAGCAGGGGTTCTGGACATAGCAATCAGCCCCAGCATTTT. Amino acid sequence: CATSRGSGHSNQPQHF.

V and J are TRBV28 and TRBJ1-6; 7 bases match TRBD1. Germline assignment: CDR1 MDHEN and CDR2 SYDVKM. V shed 4 bases, J shed 9 bases, and the junction held 12 bases outside the gene matches. The CDR3 length is 16 residues. The CDR3 coding sequence is TGTGCCAGCAGTTCCGCAACTACAGGGGAGAGTTCACCCCTCCACTTT. It encodes CASSSATTGESSPLHF. Full variable domain (rest looked up from reference TRBV28 and TRBJ1-6): DVKVTQSSRYLVKRTGEKVFLECVQDMDHENMFWYRQDPGLGLRLIYFSYDVKMKEKGDIPEGYSVSREKKERFSLILESASTNQTSMYLCASSSATTGESSPLHFGNGTRLTVT.

This chain joins TRBV6-6 and TRBJ1-4; 8 bases match TRBD1. In germline, CDR1 is MNHNY, CDR2 SVGAGI (reference sequence). The CDR3 extends over 14 amino acids. Trimming cost V 4 bases and J 7 bases; bases outside gene matches: 5. Here the CDR3 DNA reads TGTGCCAGCAGTTTCGGACAGGGTAGTGAAAAACTGTTTTTT. This encodes CASSFGQGSEKLFF.

J is TRBJ2-3 and V is TRBV5-5; 13 nucleotides align to TRBD2. Germline values: CDR1 SGHKS, CDR2 YYEKEE (reference sequence). The CDR3 extends over 16 amino acids. J lost 2 bases, V lost 4 bases, and 4 bases had no gene match. The CDR3 DNA follows: TGTGCCAGCAGCCAGGGACTAGCGGGATACACAGATACGCAGTATTTT. Residues: CASSQGLAGYTDTQYF.

This clone was detected only a few times. The chain couples TRBV5-1 to TRBJ1-1, with D unresolved. The CDR3 covers 16 residues. CDR1 and CDR2 from the germline V gene are SGHRS and YFSETQ. Trimming stripped 0 bases from V and 1 base from J, with 13 bases between. The CDR3 reads CASSLVTVGRNTEAFF. CDR3 nucleotide sequence: TGCGCCAGCAGCTTGGTGACGGTGGGCAGGAACACTGAAGCTTTCTTT.

The chain combines TRBV14 with TRBJ2-1; 10 positions match TRBD2. Germline loops: CDR1 SGHDN, CDR2 FVKESK. This CDR3 contains 15 residues. V gave up 6 bases and J gave up 9 bases; unmatched junction bases: 11. CDR3 region: CASSQRLAGDREQFF. CDR3 nucleotides: TGTGCCAGCAGTCAGAGGCTAGCGGGGGATCGTGAGCAGTTCTTC. Full variable domain (rest looked up from reference TRBV14 and TRBJ2-1): EAGVTQFPSHSVIEKGQTVTLRCDPISGHDNLYWYRRVMGKEIKFLLHFVKESKQDESGMPNNRFLAERTGGTYSTLKVQPAELEDSGVYFCASSQRLAGDREQFFGPGTRLTVL.

For the CDR3, the DNA is TGTGCCAGCAGCACCGGGGCGGGGGGCTCTGGCTACACCTTC. Its protein product is CASSTGAGGSGYTF. The rearrangement uses TRBV7-3 and TRBJ1-2; D is perhaps TRBD1 (6 bases). The CDR3 covers 14 residues. CDR1 and CDR2 from the germline V gene are SGHTA and FQGTGA. V was pared by 5 bases and J by 7 bases, with 17 bases between.

The chain has TRBV7-9 and TRBJ2-5, with 13 positions matching TRBD2. The CDR3 has 16 amino acids. The germline V gene encodes CDR1 SEHNR and CDR2 FQNEAQ (reference sequence). The V and J ends lost 5 bases and 5 bases, in that order; junction bases with no gene match: 8. The CDR3: CASSEGLAGPGETQYF. The DNA for the CDR3 is TGTGCCAGCAGCGAGGGACTAGCGGGGCCTGGGGAGACCCAGTACTTC.

The gene calls are TRBV12-3 or TRBV12-4 and TRBJ1-1; a possible D gene is TRBD1 (6 bases). V lost 5 bases, J lost 11 bases, and 15 bases lay in between. The CDR3 sequence is 12 residues long. The CDR3 region has the DNA TGTGCCAGCAGTCGAGGGACAATATATGCTTTCTTT. Amino acid sequence: CASSRGTIYAFF.

V is TRBV24-1 and J is TRBJ1-4, with 10 nucleotides matching TRBD1. The length of the CDR3 is 16 residues. After removal of 2 bases from V and 5 bases from J, the junction contained 4 bases not matched to a gene. Germline V gene data show CDR1 as KGHDR and CDR2 as SFDVKD. The CDR3 loop reads CATSDSPTGGNEKLFF. The DNA for the CDR3 is TGTGCCACCAGTGATTCCCCGACAGGGGGCAATGAAAAACTGTTTTTT.

V usage is TRBV9 and J usage is TRBJ1-2; D is perhaps TRBD1 (5 bases). The germline V gene encodes CDR1 SGDLS and CDR2 YYNGEE. The ends were cut back, 1 base at V and 0 bases at J, with 7 bases in the middle. CDR3 length: 14 residues. The CDR3 protein is CASSVRGTNYGYTF. DNA of the CDR3: TGTGCCAGCAGCGTACGGGGGACTAACTATGGCTACACCTTC.

The CDR3 nucleotides are TGTGCCATCACAGGGGGGACAGATACGCAGTATTTT. Protein product: CAITGGTDTQYF. The chain combines TRBV10-3 with TRBJ2-3, with D perhaps matching TRBD1 (7 bases). The V gene's germline CDR1 is ENHRY and CDR2 SYGVKD. Deletions cut 7 bases from V and 3 bases from J, with 8 bases between. The CDR3 has 12 amino acids.

This chain links TRBV6-5 with TRBJ1-4, with D maybe TRBD1 (5 bases). The CDR3 consists of 15 residues. The germline V gene has CDR1 MNHEY and CDR2 SVGAGI. Trimming stripped 10 bases from V and 0 bases from J, with 15 bases between. CDR3 bases: TGTGCCACCCGGGACTCCTCTGCAACTAATGAAAAACTGTTTTTT. Its translation: CATRDSSATNEKLFF.

The chain combines TRBV5-1 with TRBJ1-3; perhaps TRBD1 as D (6 bases). The germline V and J ends were trimmed by 3 bases and 1 base, with 14 bases remaining between them. Germline assignment: CDR1 SGHRS and CDR2 YFSETQ. This CDR3 spans 16 amino acids. CDR3 amino acids: CASSSGQTSSGNTIYF. The CDR3 DNA reads TGCGCCAGCAGCTCAGGACAGACTTCATCTGGAAACACCATATATTTT.